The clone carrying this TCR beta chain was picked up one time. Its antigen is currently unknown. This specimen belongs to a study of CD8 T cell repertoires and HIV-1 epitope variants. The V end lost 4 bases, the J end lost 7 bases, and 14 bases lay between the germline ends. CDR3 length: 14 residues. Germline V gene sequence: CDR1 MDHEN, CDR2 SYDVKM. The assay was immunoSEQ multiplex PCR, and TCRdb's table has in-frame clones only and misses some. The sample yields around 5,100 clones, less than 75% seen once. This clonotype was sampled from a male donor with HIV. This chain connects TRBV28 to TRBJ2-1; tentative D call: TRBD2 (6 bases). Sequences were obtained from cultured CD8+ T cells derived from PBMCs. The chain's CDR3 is CASSYLGGRNEQFF. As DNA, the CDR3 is TGTGCCAGCAGTTACCTGGGGGGTCGGAATGAGCAGTTCTTC. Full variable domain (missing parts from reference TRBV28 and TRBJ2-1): DVKVTQSSRYLVKRTGEKVFLECVQDMDHENMFWYRQDPGLGLRLIYFSYDVKMKEKGDIPEGYSVSREKKERFSLILESASTNQTSMYLCASSYLGGRNEQFFGPGTRLTVL.